This entry lists 25 T cell receptor beta chains sequenced from one sample in a study of shared clonotypes between healthy human individuals. Repertoires were generated with immunoSEQ multiplex PCR, while TCRdb's copy carries only in-frame clones and drops some. The data show 90,000 to 150,000 clones, roughly 70% seen once. The sample taken for sequencing was memory CD8+ T cells sorted from blood. Subset defined: CD45RO+ cells pooled with CCR7-negative TemRA cells. Receptors originate from a young woman in good health.

This clone occurred many times. The rearrangement joins TRBV21-1 to TRBJ2-1; the table's D gene call, TRBD1, was not cross checked with the DNA. TRBV21-1 is marked as a pseudogene. The CDR3 sequence is 17 residues long. The CDR3 region has the DNA TGTGCCAGCAGCCTCCGGGACAGGGGAGCTACTGACAATGAGCAGTTCTTC. It specifies CASSLRDRGATDNEQFF.

The chain uses TRBV21-1 and TRBJ2-2; TRBD1 is the table's D call and was not checked against the DNA. TRBV21-1 is a known pseudogene. CDR3 length: 15 residues. The CDR3 bases are TGTGCCAGCAGCCGCCAGGCTGAGAACACCGGGGAGCTGTTTTTT. Protein product: CASSRQAENTGELFF.

The chain joins TRBV4-2 to TRBJ2-7; TRBD2 matches 8 bases. Germline V gene data show CDR1 as LGHNA and CDR2 as YNFKEQ. V dropped 0 bases and J dropped 2; count of bases not matched to a gene: 9. The CDR3 contains 17 residues. The CDR3 protein is CASSQEKGLGSAYEQYF. CDR3 coding DNA: TGTGCCAGCAGCCAAGAGAAGGGACTAGGGTCGGCCTACGAGCAGTACTTC.

Remarks on this clone: The identical CDR3 is also encoded by other nucleotide sequences in the sample. The rearrangement uses TRBV29-1 and TRBJ2-2; no definite D call. The CDR3 runs to 12 residues. Germline CDR1 SQVTM, CDR2 ANQGSEA. V was trimmed by 1 base and J by 6 bases, leaving 6 bases between them. Here the CDR3 DNA reads TGCAGCGTTGAAGTTTACCCCGGGGAGCTGTTTTTT. It translates to CSVEVYPGELFF.

This clone came up once. The chain carries TRBV28 and TRBJ2-4, with 7 bases matching TRBD2. Germline CDR1 reads MDHEN; CDR2 reads SYDVKM. V dropped 4 bases and J dropped 5; count of bases not matched to a gene: 2. The CDR3 contains 13 residues. DNA of the CDR3: TGTGCCAGCAGTTGGGGAGGGGAAAACATTCAGTACTTC. It specifies CASSWGGENIQYF.

This chain uses TRBV6-4 with TRBJ2-3; 8 bases are a match to TRBD1. The CDR3 sequence is 17 residues long. Trimming took 8 bases from V and 10 from J; bases not matched to a gene: 23. Germline CDR1 and CDR2: MRHNA and SNTAGT. The CDR3 is CASQQHPFFTGGKAQYF. CDR3 nucleotide sequence: TGTGCCAGCCAACAGCACCCATTCTTCACAGGGGGTAAAGCGCAGTATTTT.

The CDR3 DNA is TGTGCCAGCAGCTTAGTCAATAGCAATCAGCCCCAGCATTTT. This sequence encodes CASSLVNSNQPQHF. The chain recombines TRBV7-8 with TRBJ1-5; unclear D gene. Germline CDR1 is SGHVS and CDR2 is FQNEAQ. The CDR3 length is 14 residues. Trimming stripped 1 base from V and 0 bases from J, with 4 bases between.

The table lists this clone with a few counts. This sequence joins TRBV9 and TRBJ2-7; tentatively, D is TRBD2 (6 bases). CDR3 size: 18 residues. Trimming took off 0 bases at V and 6 bases at J, with 25 bases between the two ends. CDR1 is SGDLS, CDR2 YYNGEE, per germline. This chain's CDR3 is CASSVGITRDSLGGEQYF. The CDR3 DNA is TGTGCCAGCAGCGTAGGCATAACCCGGGACTCCCTAGGCGGCGAGCAGTACTTC.

In this sample, this clone turned up a few times. The genes are TRBV15 and TRBJ2-1; D could derive from TRBD1 or TRBD2 (5 bases each). This CDR3 is built from 16 residues. Per germline, CDR1 LNHNV and CDR2 YYDKDF (reference sequence). Trimming cost V 11 bases and J 3 bases, with 23 bases left between them. CDR3 nucleotide sequence: TGTGCCGCACGCTCGGCCCGGGACGGAGACTACAATGAGCAGTTCTTC. Translated: CAARSARDGDYNEQFF. Based on the CDR3 plus reference TRBV15 and TRBJ2-1, the full variable domain is DAMVIQNPRYQVTQFGKPVTLSCSQTLNHNVMYWYQQKSSQAPKLLFHYYDKDFNNEADTPDNFQSRRPNTSFCFLDIRSPGLGDTAMYLCAARSARDGDYNEQFFGPGTRLTVL.

The chain uses TRBV6-1 and TRBJ1-5; D may be TRBD1 (6 bases). The CDR3 extends over 15 amino acids. Per the germline V gene, CDR1 is MNHNS and CDR2 is SASEGT. V shed 5 bases and J shed 0 bases, with 11 bases lying between them. CDR3 sequence (DNA): TGTGCCAGCAGTAGGGACACGTTTAGCAATCAGCCCCAGCATTTT. The encoded protein is CASSRDTFSNQPQHF.

This clone is judged medium-sized. This rearrangement joins TRBV28 to TRBJ1-2; no clear D gene. Germline CDR1 MDHEN, CDR2 SYDVKM. Trimming stripped 2 bases from V and 4 bases from J, with 11 bases between. The CDR3 sequence is 14 residues long. The CDR3 DNA reads TGTGCCAGCAGTTTAAGAGGATGGATCTATGGCTACACCTTC. This gives the protein CASSLRGWIYGYTF.

The rearrangement links TRBV7-9 to TRBJ2-7; D uncertain. Trimming cost V 5 bases and J 3 bases, with 14 bases left between them. The CDR3 consists of 14 residues. CDR1 is SEHNR, CDR2 FQNEAQ, per germline (reference sequence). CDR3 in DNA: TGTGCCAGCAGCCCCGTAGACCGTAACTACGAGCAGTACTTC. Protein product: CASSPVDRNYEQYF.

The rearrangement joins TRBV18 to TRBJ1-5; 8 bases agree with TRBD1. CDR1 and CDR2 from the germline V gene are KGHSH and LQKENI. V trimming: 2 bases; J trimming: 4 bases; junction bases outside the gene matches: 16. The CDR3 is made up of 19 amino acids. CDR3 bases: TGTGCCAGCTCACCAAACCGGGGGACAGGTGGCTTTCGAAATCAGCCCCAGCATTTT. Amino acids: CASSPNRGTGGFRNQPQHF.

The chain couples TRBV30 to TRBJ1-6; no clear D gene. CDR1 is GTSNPN and CDR2 is SVGIG in the germline V gene (reference sequence). V gave up 3 bases and J gave up 12 bases, with 15 bases separating them. This CDR3 has 13 residues. The CDR3 protein is CAWSRVGAEPLHF. The CDR3 DNA reads as TGTGCCTGGAGCCGCGTGGGCGCGGAACCCCTCCACTTT. The whole variable domain, remainder taken from reference TRBV30 and TRBJ1-6, is SQTIHQWPATLVQPVGSPLSLECTVEGTSNPNLYWYRQAAGRGLQLLFYSVGIGQISSEVPQNLSASRPQDRQFILSSKKLLLSDSGFYLCAWSRVGAEPLHFGNGTRLTVT.

This sequence joins TRBV7-2 and TRBJ2-7; D is uncertain. Germline CDR1 is SGHTA and CDR2 is FQGNSA. The CDR3 has 13 residues. V gave up 11 bases and J gave up 9 bases, with 23 bases separating them. This CDR3 is CAVSEAITTVQYF. The CDR3 nucleotides read TGTGCCGTTTCAGAGGCCATCACAACGGTGCAGTACTTC. The whole variable domain, filled in from reference TRBV7-2 and TRBJ2-7, reads GAGVSQSPSNKVTEKGKDVELRCDPISGHTALYWYRQSLGQGLEFLIYFQGNSAPDKSGLPSDRFSAERTGGSVSTLTIQRTQQEDSAVYLCAVSEAITTVQYFGPGTRLTVT.

The chain has TRBV5-4 and TRBJ1-2; maybe TRBD1 (5 bases). From germline, CDR1 is SGHNT and CDR2 YYREEE (reference sequence). The CDR3 extends over 15 amino acids. V lost 2 bases and J lost 8, with 19 bases in between. The CDR3 DNA reads as TGTGCCAGCAGCTTAGTTTGGGGCCTCAAAGACGGCTACACCTTC. Its translation: CASSLVWGLKDGYTF.

J is TRBJ2-7 and V is TRBV21-1; TRBD2, the D gene given by the table, was not confirmed from the DNA. TRBV21-1 is termed a pseudogene. CDR3 size: 16 residues. CDR3 protein: CASSKGTSGVRMKQYF. The CDR3 DNA reads as TGTGCCAGCAGCAAGGGGACTAGCGGGGTTCGTATGAAGCAGTACTTC.

The chain has TRBV7-4 and TRBJ2-6; D unclear. The ends were cut back, 5 bases at V and 5 bases at J, with 22 bases in the middle. The V gene's germline CDR1 is SGHVT and CDR2 SQSDAQ. The CDR3 is 18 residues long. The chain's CDR3 is CASSADSSSQSRANVLTF. The DNA of the CDR3 is TGTGCCAGCAGCGCAGATAGCAGCTCACAAAGTCGGGCCAACGTCCTGACTTTC. Together with reference TRBV7-4 and TRBJ2-6, the CDR3 gives the full variable domain: GAGVSQSPRYKVAKRGRDVALRCDSISGHVTLYWYRQTLGQGSEVLTYSQSDAQRDKSGRPSGRFSAERPERSVSTLKIQRTEQGDSAVYLCASSADSSSQSRANVLTFGAGSRLTVL.

This clone was observed a few times. The rearrangement joins TRBV28 to TRBJ2-1, with D perhaps given as TRBD1 or TRBD2 (6 bases each). The ends were cut back, 2 bases at V and 7 bases at J, with 18 bases in the middle. The CDR3 is 16 residues long. CDR1 is MDHEN, CDR2 SYDVKM, per germline. The CDR3 DNA sequence: TGTGCCAGCAGTTTAGTCACGGGGGCAACCGGGAATGAGCAGTTCTTC. Residues: CASSLVTGATGNEQFF.

The J gene is TRBJ2-3, the V gene TRBV28, with 9 positions matching TRBD1. V shed 8 bases, J shed 4 bases, and the junction held 10 bases outside the gene matches. The CDR3 has 15 amino acids. From germline, CDR1 is MDHEN and CDR2 SYDVKM. The CDR3 here is CASYGQGLGSDTQYF. For the CDR3, the DNA is TGTGCCAGCTACGGACAGGGGCTCGGGTCAGATACGCAGTATTTT.

The CDR3 region has the DNA TGTGCCAGCAGCCAAGAGAACTGGGGATTTCATGGCTACACCTTC. Amino acids: CASSQENWGFHGYTF. The V gene is TRBV4-2, the J gene TRBJ1-2; D is uncertain. V shed 0 bases and J shed 6 bases, with 14 bases lying between them. This CDR3 spans 15 amino acids. Germline CDR1 reads LGHNA; CDR2 reads YNFKEQ.

The chain couples TRBV6-4 to TRBJ1-1; 9 bases align to TRBD1. Germline CDR1 reads MRHNA; CDR2 reads SNTAGT. The CDR3 totals 16 residues. Losses at the gene ends were 6 bases for V and 1 base for J; bases not matched to a gene: 9. CDR3 in amino acids: CASSPNEGQGNTEAFF. As DNA, the CDR3 is TGTGCCAGCAGCCCAAACGAGGGACAGGGGAACACTGAAGCTTTCTTT.

The chain has TRBV28 and TRBJ1-1, with 7 positions matching TRBD1. Trimming at V came to 1 base and at J to 5 bases, leaving 10 bases not matched to a gene. CDR1 is MDHEN and CDR2 is SYDVKM in the germline V gene. The CDR3 contains 16 residues. The CDR3, as DNA: TGTGCCAGCAGTTTATTTTTCCGGAGGGGGCGGACTGAAGCTTTCTTT. It translates to CASSLFFRRGRTEAFF.

A single count supports this clone. V gene TRBV27 combines with J gene TRBJ2-1, with D tentatively TRBD1 or TRBD2 (5 bases each). Germline-derived CDR1 and CDR2 are MNHEY and SMNVEV (reference sequence). The CDR3 contains 14 residues. Trimming removed 7 bases at V and 2 bases at J, with 12 bases between. Here the CDR3 reads CASTGTNTYNEQFF. CDR3 nucleotides: TGTGCCAGCACCGGGACCAACACCTACAATGAGCAGTTCTTC.

The CDR3 loop is CASSSSGQSFYTF. CDR3 nucleotide sequence: TGTGCCAGCAGTTCATCAGGACAGTCCTTCTACACCTTC. The V and J genes are TRBV27 and TRBJ1-2; the D gene is possibly TRBD1 (6 bases). Between the trimmed V and J ends, which lost 4 bases and 10 bases, there was a span of 16 bases. CDR1 MNHEY and CDR2 SMNVEV come from the germline V gene (reference sequence). This CDR3 spans 13 amino acids.